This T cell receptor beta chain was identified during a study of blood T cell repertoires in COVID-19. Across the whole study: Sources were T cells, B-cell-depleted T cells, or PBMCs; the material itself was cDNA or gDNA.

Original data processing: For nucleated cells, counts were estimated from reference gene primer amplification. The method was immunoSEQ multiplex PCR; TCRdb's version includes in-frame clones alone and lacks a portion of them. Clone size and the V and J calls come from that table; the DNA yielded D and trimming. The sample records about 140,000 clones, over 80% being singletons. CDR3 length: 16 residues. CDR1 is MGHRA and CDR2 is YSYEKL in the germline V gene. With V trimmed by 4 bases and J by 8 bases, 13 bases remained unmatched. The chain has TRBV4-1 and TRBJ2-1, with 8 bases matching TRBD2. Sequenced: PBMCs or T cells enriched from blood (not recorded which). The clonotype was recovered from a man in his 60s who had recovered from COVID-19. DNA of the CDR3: TGCGCCAGCAGCCGGGTCGGAGCGGGAGAGGGGGATGAGCAGTTCTTC. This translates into CASSRVGAGEGDEQFF.